Presented here are 19 T cell receptor beta chains from one specimen sequenced in a study of blood T cell repertoires in COVID-19. Using immunoSEQ multiplex PCR, the repertoire was profiled, and TCRdb retains in-frame clones only, with some absent. The sample includes some 190,000 clones, approximately 80% seen only once; the top ten take approximately 14%. The sample consisted of PBMCs or T cells enriched from blood (not recorded which). The receptor source for this set is a man in his fifties or sixties who had been exposed to COVID-19.

The V call is TRBV16, the J call TRBJ2-7; 10 bases agree with TRBD1. Germline CDR1 and CDR2: KGHSY and FQNENV. V shed 5 bases, J shed 7 bases, and the junction held 11 bases outside the gene matches. The CDR3 is 15 amino acids. CDR3 in amino acids: CASSAWDRGGGEQYF. The CDR3 nucleotides are TGTGCCAGCAGCGCCTGGGACAGGGGAGGAGGGGAGCAGTACTTC. The complete variable domain, with remaining parts taken from reference TRBV16 and TRBJ2-7, reads GEEVAQTPKHLVRGEGQKAKLYCAPIKGHSYVFWYQQVLKNEFKFLISFQNENVFDETGMPKERFSAKCLPNSPCSLEIQATKLEDSAVYFCASSAWDRGGGEQYFGPGTRLTVT.

V gene TRBV10-3 combines with J gene TRBJ2-1; no clear D. The CDR3 is made up of 11 amino acids. Germline lookup yields CDR1 ENHRY and CDR2 SYGVKD. V lost 6 bases to trimming and J lost 6 bases, with 6 bases between them. The CDR3 protein is CAISPSNEQFF. CDR3 in DNA: TGTGCCATCAGCCCTAGCAATGAGCAGTTCTTC.

V and J are TRBV30 and TRBJ2-3; TRBD2 is a possible D gene (6 bases). Trimming pared 3 bases from V and 12 bases from J, leaving 28 bases between. CDR3 size: 16 residues. The germline gives CDR1 GTSNPN, CDR2 SVGIG (reference sequence). The chain's CDR3 is CAWRLAGGLQIRPQYF. The CDR3 DNA is TGTGCCTGGAGGTTAGCAGGAGGGTTACAGATACGGCCTCAGTATTTT.

The rearrangement joins TRBV11-3 to TRBJ1-3, with D hard to call. V lost 5 bases and J lost 9, with 8 bases in between. The CDR3 runs 11 residues. CDR1 SGHNT and CDR2 YENEEA come from the germline V gene. For the CDR3, the DNA is TGTGCCAGCAGCCGCCGGGGCACCATATATTTT. Translated, it gives CASSRRGTIYF.

The CDR3: CASSLTGTEEFHEQYF. The CDR3 DNA is TGTGCCAGCAGCTTGACCGGGACAGAGGAGTTCCACGAGCAGTACTTC. The chain links TRBV5-6 to TRBJ2-7; TRBD1 agrees at 7 bases. The germline gives CDR1 SGHDT, CDR2 YYEEEE. V lost 1 base to trimming and J lost 5 bases; unmatched junction nucleotides: 12. The CDR3 is made up of 16 amino acids.

The chain recombines TRBV12-3 or TRBV12-4 with TRBJ1-1, with D perhaps TRBD1 (5 bases). V dropped 6 bases and J dropped 5 bases, with 10 bases sitting between them. This CDR3 has 12 amino acids. This chain's CDR3 is CASRRGATEAFF. In nucleotides, the CDR3 is TGTGCCAGCAGGCGTGGGGCGACTGAAGCTTTCTTT.

J is TRBJ1-1 and V is TRBV29-1; D call uncertain. The germline V and J ends were trimmed by 5 bases and 2 bases, with 18 bases remaining between them. Germline CDR1 SQVTM, CDR2 ANQGSEA. The CDR3 has 15 residues. The CDR3 DNA reads TGCAGCGTTACGCGACACAGTGTAAGAAACACTGAAGCTTTCTTT. Translating it yields CSVTRHSVRNTEAFF. The full variable domain, its missing parts supplied by reference TRBV29-1 and TRBJ1-1, is SAVISQKPSRDICQRGTSLTIQCQVDSQVTMMFWYRQQPGQSLTLIATANQGSEATYESGFVIDKFPISRPNLTFSTLTVSNMSPEDSSIYLCSVTRHSVRNTEAFFGQGTRLTVV.

This clone has only a few counts. The chain has TRBV19 and TRBJ1-2, with D perhaps TRBD1 (6 bases). This CDR3 is 15 amino acids long. V shed 3 bases and J shed 8 bases, with 19 bases lying between them. Germline V gene data show CDR1 as LNHDA and CDR2 as SQIVND (reference sequence). In DNA, the CDR3 is TGTGCCAGTAGTATGTTGAGGGGGACCATTGGCGGCTACACCTTC. This translates into CASSMLRGTIGGYTF. Supplemented by reference TRBV19 and TRBJ1-2, the full variable domain reads DGGITQSPKYLFRKEGQNVTLSCEQNLNHDAMYWYRQDPGQGLRLIYYSQIVNDFQKGDIAEGYSVSREKKESFPLTVTSAQKNPTAFYLCASSMLRGTIGGYTFGSGTRLTVV.

In this sample, this clone turned up many times. The rearrangement uses TRBV27 and TRBJ1-5; D gene unclear. This CDR3 has 15 amino acids. From germline, CDR1 is MNHEY and CDR2 SMNVEV (reference sequence). The germline V and J ends were trimmed by 3 bases and 2 bases, with 11 bases remaining between them. The CDR3 region has the DNA TGTGCCAGCAGTTTGGGCTCGGCGCGCAATCAGCCCCAGCATTTT. Its translation is CASSLGSARNQPQHF.

The chain uses TRBV19 and TRBJ1-5; TRBD1 matches 10 bases. The CDR3 totals 15 residues. Germline V CDR1 and CDR2: LNHDA, SQIVND (reference sequence). The junction had 4 bases not matched to a gene; V was cut back by 6 bases and J by 2 bases. DNA of the CDR3: TGTGCCAGTAGACCGACAGGGGGCGGCAATCAGCCCCAGCATTTT. Its protein product is CASRPTGGGNQPQHF.

This chain connects TRBV19 to TRBJ1-5, with 7 positions matching TRBD1. The CDR3 length is 15 residues. Germline V gives CDR1 LNHDA, CDR2 SQIVND (reference sequence). With 3 bases clipped from V and 3 bases from J, the junction kept 5 bases outside the gene matches. The CDR3 loop is CASSIRTGDNQPQHF. CDR3 sequence (DNA): TGTGCCAGTAGTATTAGAACAGGGGACAATCAGCCCCAGCATTTT.

The J gene is TRBJ1-6, the V gene TRBV5-1; D is possibly TRBD1 (6 bases). Per germline, CDR1 SGHRS and CDR2 YFSETQ. Deletions cut 4 bases from V and 10 bases from J, with 18 bases between. The CDR3 totals 15 residues. The CDR3 DNA follows: TGCGCCAGCAGCCCGGGGGGGCTACTGGACTCACCCCTCCACTTT. Translated, it gives CASSPGGLLDSPLHF.

The gene calls are TRBV5-4 and TRBJ2-5; 11 bases fit TRBD2. Per the germline V gene, CDR1 is SGHNT and CDR2 is YYREEE (reference sequence). There are 15 residues in the CDR3. Trimming removed 3 bases from V and 2 bases from J; junction bases left unmatched: 3. The CDR3 bases are TGTGCCAGCAGCTCGGGACTAGCGGATCAAGAGACCCAGTACTTC. This encodes CASSSGLADQETQYF.

The rearrangement uses TRBV5-8 and TRBJ2-7; D possibly corresponds to TRBD2 (6 bases). CDR1 is SGHTS, CDR2 YDEGEE, per germline. V was clipped by 3 bases and J by 0 bases, with 10 bases between them. The CDR3 sequence is 14 residues long. The CDR3 DNA sequence: TGTGCCAGCAGCTGGGACGGGAGCTCCTACGAGCAGTACTTC. This encodes CASSWDGSSYEQYF.

This clone was picked up a small number of times. The genes are TRBV7-2 and TRBJ1-3, with a weak D call TRBD1 (5 bases). The CDR3 spans 16 residues. Germline-derived CDR1 and CDR2 are SGHTA and FQGNSA. Trimming shortened V by 1 base and J by 0 bases, and 10 bases separated the two germline ends. The CDR3 here is CASSLGQLSSGNTIYF. The CDR3 nucleotides read TGTGCCAGCAGCTTAGGACAGCTAAGCTCTGGAAACACCATATATTTT.

The CDR3 DNA reads as TGCGCCAGCAGCACCGGACTAGGGGTCACAGATACGCAGTATTTT. As protein: CASSTGLGVTDTQYF. This chain joins TRBV10-2 and TRBJ2-3; the match to TRBD2 covers 7 bases. Germline CDR1 reads WSHSY; CDR2 reads SAAADI. The CDR3 is made up of 15 amino acids. The J segment lost 2 bases and the V segment lost 6 bases, leaving 8 bases of the junction unmatched.

The gene calls are TRBV27 and TRBJ2-5; possible D gene TRBD2, 6 bases. Trimming took 2 bases from V and 4 from J, leaving 17 bases between them. Germline CDR1 reads MNHEY; CDR2 reads SMNVEV (reference sequence). The CDR3 runs 16 residues. The CDR3 spells CASSLGGWGEAETQYF. The CDR3, as DNA: TGTGCCAGCAGTTTAGGGGGTTGGGGGGAGGCAGAGACCCAGTACTTC.

V and J are TRBV5-6 and TRBJ1-1, with D possibly being TRBD1 (6 bases). The CDR3 loop spans 16 amino acids. V was pared by 4 bases and J by 0 bases, with 16 bases between. From germline, CDR1 is SGHDT and CDR2 YYEEEE. CDR3 amino acids: CASSLSGQGLNTEAFF. CDR3 sequence (DNA): TGTGCCAGCAGCCTCTCCGGGCAGGGGCTGAACACTGAAGCTTTCTTT. The variable domain in full, completed from reference TRBV5-6 and TRBJ1-1, reads DAGVTQSPTHLIKTRGQQVTLRCSPKSGHDTVSWYQQALGQGPQFIFQYYEEEERQRGNFPDRFSGHQFPNYSSELNVNALLLGDSALYLCASSLSGQGLNTEAFFGQGTRLTVV.

In this sample, this clone turned up many times. The rearrangement uses TRBV10-3 and TRBJ2-2, with 9 nucleotides matching TRBD2. V gave up 10 bases and J gave up 7 bases; unmatched junction bases: 7. This CDR3 has 13 residues. In germline, CDR1 is ENHRY, CDR2 SYGVKD. The CDR3 DNA reads as TGTGCCACAGTAGCGGGAGCGAACGGGGAGCTGTTTTTT. Translating gives CATVAGANGELFF.